This entry lists 7 T cell receptor beta chains sequenced from one sample in a study of type 1 regulatory T cells (dated by TCRdb to the early 2020s). Sequencer: Illumina MiSeq. TCRdb took the public reads, trimmed them with fastp at Q25, ran MiXCR for clone calling and kept in-frame beta chains. Duplicate CDR3 protein sequences are folded into a single record with the most common DNA and genes. This sample has over 55,000 distinct CDR3 sequences in its table, and around 68% of those were observed once. The ten largest clones capture 6% to 9% of the sample. These receptors have no identified antigens. Sequenced sample: cultured T cells, either the whole culture or a sorted T cell fraction (not recorded which). Per the publication, the cell subset or site label means: Tr1-enriched cell product generated in vitro against host alloantigens. The receptors shown here come from a human donor in good health.

The gene calls are TRBV6-2 or TRBV6-3 and TRBJ2-7; D is possibly TRBD1 or TRBD2 (6 bases each). The germline V gene has CDR1 MNHEY and CDR2 SVGEGT. V lost 8 bases to trimming and J lost 0 bases, with 14 bases between them. This CDR3 is built from 14 residues. The CDR3 DNA is TGTGCCAGCCCGGGGGCAGGACTCTCCTACGAGCAGTACTTC. Protein product: CASPGAGLSYEQYF.

The chain joins TRBV7-2 to TRBJ2-2; D might be TRBD2 (6 bases). From germline, CDR1 is SGHTA and CDR2 FQGNSA. This CDR3 region has 14 residues. V shed 5 bases and J shed 7 bases, with 14 bases lying between them. This CDR3 reads CASSTGTGDGELFF. Here the CDR3 DNA reads TGTGCCAGCAGCACCGGGACGGGAGACGGGGAGCTGTTTTTT.

In this sample, this clonotype turned up a few times. V usage is TRBV11-3 and J usage is TRBJ1-2, with D maybe TRBD1 (5 bases). Germline loops: CDR1 SGHNT, CDR2 YENEEA. The CDR3 length is 14 residues. Trimming cost V 1 base and J 9 bases, with 15 bases left between them. CDR3 in DNA: TGTGCCAGCAGCTTAGGGAGCAGGGAGGCCTGCTACACCTTC. Amino acid sequence: CASSLGSREACYTF. The full variable domain, rest sourced from reference TRBV11-3 and TRBJ1-2, is EAGVVQSPRYKIIEKKQPVAFWCNPISGHNTLYWYLQNLGQGPELLIRYENEEAVDDSQLPKDRFSAERLKGVDSTLKIQPAELGDSAVYLCASSLGSREACYTFGSGTRLTVV.

This clonotype was recorded a few times. The V and J genes are TRBV12-3 or TRBV12-4 and TRBJ1-3; D is unresolved. The V end lost 7 bases, the J end lost 0 bases, and 7 bases lay between the germline ends. This CDR3 is built from 13 residues. The CDR3 region is CASKTDSGNTIYF. The CDR3 nucleotides read TGTGCCAGCAAGACGGACTCTGGAAACACCATATATTTT.

The chain recombines TRBV4-2 with TRBJ2-7; 13 bases match TRBD2. From germline, CDR1 is LGHNA and CDR2 YNFKEQ. There are 15 residues in the CDR3. J lost 6 bases, V lost 4 bases, and 6 bases had no gene match. CDR3 sequence (DNA): TGTGCCAGCAGCCGAGGGACTAGCGGGATTCCCGAGCAGTACTTC. Its protein is CASSRGTSGIPEQYF.

A few counts support this clonotype. The gene calls are TRBV28 and TRBJ2-7; 8 bases fit TRBD2. V shed 1 base, J shed 6 bases, and the junction held 8 bases outside the gene matches. Germline loops: CDR1 MDHEN, CDR2 SYDVKM. This CDR3 region has 15 residues. The CDR3 sequence: CASSLSPSGSREQYF. The CDR3 region has the DNA TGTGCCAGCAGTTTATCCCCCAGCGGGAGTCGCGAGCAGTACTTC.

The rearrangement joins TRBV6-2 or TRBV6-3 to TRBJ2-1, with 8 bases lining up with TRBD2. Trimming took 7 bases from V and 8 from J; bases not matched to a gene: 10. Per the germline V gene, CDR1 is MNHEY and CDR2 is SVGEGT. This CDR3 region has 14 residues. Written as DNA, the CDR3 is TGTGCCAGCAACTCAGCGGGAGTTAAGTATGAGCAGTTCTTC. This gives the protein CASNSAGVKYEQFF.